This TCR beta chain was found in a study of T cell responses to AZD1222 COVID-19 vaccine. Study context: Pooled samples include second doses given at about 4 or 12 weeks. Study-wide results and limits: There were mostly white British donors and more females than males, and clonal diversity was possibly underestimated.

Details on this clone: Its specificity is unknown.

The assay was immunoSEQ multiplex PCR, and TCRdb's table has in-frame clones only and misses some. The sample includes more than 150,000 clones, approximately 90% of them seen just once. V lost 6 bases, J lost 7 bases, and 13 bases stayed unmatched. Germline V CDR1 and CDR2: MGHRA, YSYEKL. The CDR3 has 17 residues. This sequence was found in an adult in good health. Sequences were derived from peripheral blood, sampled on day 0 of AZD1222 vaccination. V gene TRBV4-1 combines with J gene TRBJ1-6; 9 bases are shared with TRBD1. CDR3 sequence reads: CASSHLSGTGRNSPLHF. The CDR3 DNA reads TGCGCCAGCAGTCATCTTTCCGGGACAGGGAGGAATTCACCCCTCCACTTT.